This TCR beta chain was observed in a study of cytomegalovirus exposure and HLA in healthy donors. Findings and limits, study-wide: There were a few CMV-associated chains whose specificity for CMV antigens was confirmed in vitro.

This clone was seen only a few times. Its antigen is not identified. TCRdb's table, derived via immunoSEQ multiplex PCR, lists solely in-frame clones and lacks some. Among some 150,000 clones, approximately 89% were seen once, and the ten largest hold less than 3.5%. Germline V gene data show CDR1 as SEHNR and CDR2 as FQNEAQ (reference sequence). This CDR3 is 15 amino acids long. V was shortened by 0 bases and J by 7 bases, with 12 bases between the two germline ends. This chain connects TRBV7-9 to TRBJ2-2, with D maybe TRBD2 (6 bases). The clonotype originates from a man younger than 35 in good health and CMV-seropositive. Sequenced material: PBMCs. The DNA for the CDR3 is TGTGCCAGCAGCTTAGCAACCATAGCGGACGGGGAGCTGTTTTTT. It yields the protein CASSLATIADGELFF.